Below, one T cell receptor beta chain is given with its context. Per the original data handling: Reference gene primers were amplified, and this amplification served to estimate nucleated cell counts. Sequenced by immunoSEQ multiplex PCR; TCRdb stores in-frame clones only, minus some. V and J calls plus clone size are reproduced from that table; the DNA served to infer D and trimming. The sample has about 150,000 clones; around 90% are singletons. This entry is derived from a study of blood T cell repertoires in COVID-19. On the study more broadly: COVID-19 samples collected from the United States, Italy and Spain covered acute and convalescent phases. T cells, B-cell-depleted T cells, or PBMCs provided the cDNA or gDNA that served as material.

The CDR3 runs to 16 residues. V dropped 10 bases and J dropped 3; count of bases not matched to a gene: 11. Germline V gene lookup returns CDR1 LNHDA and CDR2 SQIVND (reference sequence). The clonotype originates from a woman in her fifties or sixties with active or convalescent COVID-19. Sequencing was carried out using peripheral blood. This chain links TRBV19 with TRBJ2-2; 10 positions agree with TRBD2. For the CDR3, the DNA is TGTGCCACCCGAAGGATCAGCGGGGGGGACACCGGGGAGCTGTTTTTT. It encodes CATRRISGGDTGELFF.